A single sample is the source of the 21 T cell receptor beta chains below, sequenced in a study of shared clonotypes between healthy human individuals. The protocol was immunoSEQ multiplex PCR, while the TCRdb copy is restricted to in-frame clones and leaves out a portion. The sample carries 650,000 to 800,000 clones, 72% recorded once. The sample taken for sequencing was memory CD4+ T cells sorted from blood. Subset here: CD45RA-negative fraction. The receptors shown here come from a woman aged 25 to 39 in good health.

V usage is TRBV28 and J usage is TRBJ2-6, with 9 bases aligning to TRBD1. V gave up 7 bases and J gave up 0 bases; unmatched junction bases: 7. This CDR3 contains 17 residues. Germline V lookup: CDR1 MDHEN, CDR2 SYDVKM. The CDR3 loop reads CASTSDRGFSGANVLTF. CDR3 DNA: TGTGCCAGCACGTCGGACAGGGGATTCTCTGGGGCCAACGTCCTGACTTTC.

This clone was seen more than once but under ten times. At one of its ends the junction is not consistent with the germline gene, which may arise from a read error. The CDR3 region is CSSRWGNTIYF. The CDR3 coding sequence is TGCAGTTCTAGGTGGGGAAACACCATATATTTT. This chain connects TRBV20-1 to TRBJ1-3; D is uncertain. CDR1 is DFQATT and CDR2 is SNEGSKA in the germline V gene (reference sequence). The CDR3 length is 11 residues.

V usage is TRBV10-1 and J usage is TRBJ2-7, with a possible D match to TRBD2 (5 bases). The CDR3 extends over 14 amino acids. The V end lost 3 bases, the J end lost 2 bases, and 11 bases lay between the germline ends. Per the germline V gene, CDR1 is WNHNN and CDR2 is SYGVQD (reference sequence). This CDR3 reads CASSDEDSAYEQYF. CDR3 sequence (DNA): TGCGCCAGCAGTGATGAGGACTCAGCCTACGAGCAGTACTTC.

Here the CDR3 reads CASSCEAGYTF. CDR3 nucleotides: TGTGCCAGCAGCTGCGAGGCCGGCTACACCTTC. V is TRBV5-7 and J is TRBJ1-2; D uncertain. TRBV5-7 is treated as an ORF (open reading frame) with a function not yet certain. This CDR3 region has 11 residues. The V and J ends lost 3 bases and 8 bases respectively, with 8 bases between them.

This clone has a single count. The chain carries TRBV29-1 and TRBJ2-2; the match to TRBD1 covers 8 bases. Germline-derived CDR1 and CDR2 are SQVTM and ANQGSEA. V trimming: 7 bases; J trimming: 3 bases; junction bases outside the gene matches: 7. The CDR3 has 14 residues. This chain's CDR3 is CSAQGQAYTGELFF. DNA for the CDR3: TGCAGCGCCCAGGGACAGGCCTACACCGGGGAGCTGTTTTTT.

CDR3 sequence reads: CASRASGATGELFF. The CDR3, as DNA: TGTGCCAGCAGGGCTAGCGGGGCCACCGGGGAGCTGTTTTTT. This chain joins TRBV6-1 and TRBJ2-2; 9 nucleotides align to TRBD2. Per germline, CDR1 MNHNS and CDR2 SASEGT. The CDR3 spans 14 residues. The V segment lost 6 bases and the J segment 4 bases; nucleotides outside the gene matches: 3.

The CDR3 DNA reads as TGTGCCAGCAGCTTGCGAGGGGACGGGACAGATACGCAGTATTTT. As protein: CASSLRGDGTDTQYF. The rearrangement links TRBV5-6 to TRBJ2-3; D tentatively reads TRBD1 or TRBD2 (5 bases each). V gave up 1 base and J gave up 3 bases, with 12 bases separating them. Germline V lookup: CDR1 SGHDT, CDR2 YYEEEE. The CDR3 is made up of 15 amino acids.

This sequence joins TRBV7-8 and TRBJ2-5, with D tentatively TRBD1 or TRBD2 (5 bases each). The V gene lost 5 bases and the J gene lost 0 bases, with 13 bases spanning the gap. The CDR3 is 15 amino acids. The germline V gene encodes CDR1 SGHVS and CDR2 FQNEAQ. DNA of the CDR3: TGTGCCAGCAGCCTCCTAGGGGACCACCAAGAGACCCAGTACTTC. Its translation is CASSLLGDHQETQYF.

V and J are TRBV5-4 and TRBJ2-1, with TRBD2 identical over 8 bases. Trimming removed 1 base from V and 2 bases from J; junction bases left unmatched: 5. Germline V lookup: CDR1 SGHNT, CDR2 YYREEE (reference sequence). The CDR3 covers 16 residues. In DNA form, the CDR3 reads TGTGCCAGCAGCTTGTGGAGCGGGAGTGCCTACAATGAGCAGTTCTTC. It specifies CASSLWSGSAYNEQFF.

The V gene is TRBV19, the J gene TRBJ2-6; D is undetermined. The CDR3 has 15 amino acids. Trimming removed 3 bases at V and 0 bases at J, with 6 bases between. Germline V CDR1 and CDR2: LNHDA, SQIVND (reference sequence). CDR3 DNA: TGTGCCAGTAGTATGGGTTTCTCTGGGGCCAACGTCCTGACTTTC. This gives the protein CASSMGFSGANVLTF.

This clone was recorded only once. The CDR3 nucleotides read TGTGCCAGCACTGGCCGGGACTTTGAAGCTTTCTTT. This translates into CASTGRDFEAFF. The chain links TRBV19 to TRBJ1-1, with D maybe TRBD1 (5 bases). This CDR3 is built from 12 residues. Trimming removed 9 bases from V and 7 bases from J, with 15 bases in between. Per germline, CDR1 LNHDA and CDR2 SQIVND (reference sequence).

V gene TRBV19 combines with J gene TRBJ2-1, with TRBD1 matching 10 bases. Germline V gene lookup returns CDR1 LNHDA and CDR2 SQIVND (reference sequence). The CDR3 has 15 residues. With 5 bases clipped from V and 9 bases from J, the junction kept 10 bases outside the gene matches. CDR3 nucleotide sequence: TGTGCCAGTAGTGACCGACAGGGGGCCATCGGTGAGCAGTTCTTC. It codes for CASSDRQGAIGEQFF.

The chain links TRBV7-3 to TRBJ2-1; 8 bases agree with TRBD2. This CDR3 is built from 12 residues. The J segment lost 11 bases and the V segment lost 0 bases, leaving 0 bases of the junction unmatched. Germline CDR1 reads SGHTA; CDR2 reads FQGTGA. As DNA, the CDR3 is TGTGCCAGCAGCTTAACTAGCGGGAAGCAGTTCTTC. It yields the protein CASSLTSGKQFF.

The V call is TRBV2, the J call TRBJ2-2, with a weak D call TRBD2 (6 bases). Trimming stripped 4 bases from V and 1 base from J, with 10 bases between. The length of the CDR3 is 15 residues. Germline loops: CDR1 SNHLY, CDR2 FYNNEI. CDR3 region: CASSVERVNTGELFF. In DNA, the CDR3 is TGTGCCAGCAGTGTCGAGCGGGTGAACACCGGGGAGCTGTTTTTT.

This clone was detected a few times. In the same sample, other DNA sequences code for this CDR3. The J gene is TRBJ2-7, the V gene TRBV20-1; D is uncertain. Germline values: CDR1 DFQATT, CDR2 SNEGSKA (reference sequence). The length of the CDR3 is 11 residues. Trimming removed 6 bases from V and 2 bases from J, with 8 bases in between. CDR3 in DNA: TGCAGTGCCAAGAAGACCTACGAGCAGTACTTC. Translating it yields CSAKKTYEQYF.

This clone has only one observation. This sequence joins TRBV28 and TRBJ2-3, with TRBD2 matching over 10 bases. The V and J ends lost 6 bases and 5 bases, in that order; junction bases with no gene match: 8. The CDR3 spans 15 residues. In germline, CDR1 is MDHEN, CDR2 SYDVKM. In DNA form, the CDR3 reads TGTGCCAGCAGGGGGAGCGGGAGGGCGGGAGATACGCAGTATTTT. It encodes CASRGSGRAGDTQYF.

The rearrangement uses TRBV30 and TRBJ1-3, with TRBD1 matching over 7 bases. The J segment lost 0 bases and the V segment lost 3 bases, leaving 11 bases of the junction unmatched. The length of the CDR3 is 17 residues. The germline CDR1 and CDR2 sequences are GTSNPN and SVGIG (reference sequence). The CDR3 here is CAWSTRGQIHSGNTIYF. CDR3 sequence (DNA): TGTGCCTGGAGCACAAGGGGGCAGATTCACTCTGGAAACACCATATATTTT.

This clone was found many times. The chain employs TRBV6-4 and TRBJ1-3, with no clear D. Trimming removed 3 bases from V and 0 bases from J, with 9 bases in between. CDR1 MRHNA and CDR2 SNTAGT come from the germline V gene. The CDR3 sequence is 15 residues long. Here the CDR3 DNA reads TGTGCCAGCAGTGAACGGAGCGGCTCTGGAAACACCATATATTTT. This gives the protein CASSERSGSGNTIYF.

In its sample, this clone was seen a few times. This sequence joins TRBV20-1 and TRBJ1-2, with no clear D. CDR3 size: 10 residues. In germline, CDR1 is DFQATT, CDR2 SNEGSKA (reference sequence). V lost 1 base, J lost 8 bases, and 5 bases lay in between. CDR3 bases: TGCAGTGCTAGAGTTCGCGGCTACACCTTC. Translating gives CSARVRGYTF.

The V gene is TRBV25-1, the J gene TRBJ2-1; D may correspond to TRBD1 or TRBD2 (5 bases each). CDR1 is MGHDK and CDR2 is SYGVNS in the germline V gene. The CDR3 has 14 residues. Deletions cut 6 bases from V and 6 bases from J, with 15 bases between. Here the CDR3 DNA reads TGTGCCAGCAGGGCCGTTGGGACCGCCAATGAGCAGTTCTTC. This codes for CASRAVGTANEQFF.

This chain connects TRBV6-5 to TRBJ2-7; D gene ambiguous. The V gene's germline CDR1 is MNHEY and CDR2 SVGAGI. The germline V and J ends were trimmed by 6 bases and 0 bases, with 15 bases remaining between them. The CDR3 runs 15 residues. The CDR3 region is CASSRDFVSSYEQYF. As DNA, the CDR3 is TGTGCCAGCAGCCGCGACTTCGTCAGCTCCTACGAGCAGTACTTC.